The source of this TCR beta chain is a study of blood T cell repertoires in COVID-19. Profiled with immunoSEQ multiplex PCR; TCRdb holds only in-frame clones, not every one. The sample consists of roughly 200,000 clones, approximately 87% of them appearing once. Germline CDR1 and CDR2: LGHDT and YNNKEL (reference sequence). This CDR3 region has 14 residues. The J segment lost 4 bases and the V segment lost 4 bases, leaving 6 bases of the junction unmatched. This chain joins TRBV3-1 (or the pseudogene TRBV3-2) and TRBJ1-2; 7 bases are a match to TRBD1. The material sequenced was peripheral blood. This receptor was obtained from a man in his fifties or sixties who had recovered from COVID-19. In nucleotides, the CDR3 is TGTGCCAGCAGCCCCCAAGAGGGGGCCTATGGCTACACCTTC. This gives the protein CASSPQEGAYGYTF.